The present T cell receptor beta chain was sequenced within a study of early T cells in non-severe SARS-CoV-2 infection. Study-wide context: Chains were not paired, and sequencing was done on bulk RNA from unsorted whole blood. General study results and limits: Comparison of clonotypes with VDJdb favored anti-spike CD8 responses while missing private and CD4 specificities.

Germline loops: CDR1 DFQATT, CDR2 SNEGSKA (reference sequence). This CDR3 region has 14 residues. Deletions cut 3 bases from V and 0 bases from J, with 11 bases between. Unique molecular identifiers were affixed to single, distinct cDNA molecules. Using its own MiXCR run on the 5' RACE reads, TCRdb lists one record per CDR3 protein. The table has about 44,000 distinct CDR3 sequences, less than 30% seen once. About this clonotype: Its specificity is unknown.

The sequences come from whole blood, collected at baseline. The TCR comes from an adult who was a healthcare worker with PCR-confirmed SARS-CoV-2 infection or an uninfected control (not recorded which). The V and J genes are TRBV20-1 and TRBJ1-1; D uncertain. The CDR3 DNA reads as TGCAGTGCTAGTAGTCCAGGACTGAACACTGAAGCTTTCTTT. It encodes CSASSPGLNTEAFF.